The sequence of this T cell receptor beta chain was determined in a study of human T cells and chemical hapten exposure. Across the whole study: The study lasted 20 to 30 weeks, and patients were dosed weekly with diphenylcyclopropenone on the scalp throughout. A patient group, mainly female, showed alopecia areata, totalis or universalis. Study-wide results and caveats: PT1 expanded TCR counts correlated positively with patch test score.

TCRdb used MiXCR to reprocess the RACE reads, holding one entry per CDR3 protein. Among more than 300,000 distinct CDR3 sequences listed, roughly 5.3% were seen once. In germline, CDR1 is SGHRS, CDR2 YFSETQ. The CDR3 runs 14 residues. The V end was cut by 0 bases, the J end by 1 base, with 7 bases between. Of note for this clonotype: Its specificity is not known.

The time point was: pre-sensitization, week 0. Stated treatment: therapeutic diphenylcyclopropenone sensitization with weekly scalp DPC. Patch tests were applied only after blood draws. The rearrangement links TRBV5-1 to TRBJ2-5; no reliable D call. The sequence came from a woman aged 45-65 years with alopecia areata. Some clones in this sample may be carry-over from other donors' samples. This specimen consisted of whole blood, obtained in connection with sensitization to the hapten diphenylcyclopropenone (DPC). CDR3 coding DNA: TGCGCCAGCAGCTTGGCGAAAGGCCAAGAGACCCAGTACTTC. This codes for CASSLAKGQETQYF.